This T cell receptor (beta chain) was documented in a study of blood T cells in healthy people across ages. The authors ran a second PCR of roughly 7 to 11 cycles using a sample-barcoded 5' primer and a J-beta primer mix. TCRdb recomputed calls from the 5' RACE reads with MiXCR, one row per CDR3 protein. This sample carries 700,000 to 850,000 distinct CDR3 sequences, around 34% of them seen once, and the ten largest clones take 10% to 15%. The TCR was taken from a man aged 18 to 30 in good health. Material: blood.

The CDR3 loop is CASSPSGGGLNEQFF. The CDR3 nucleotides read TGTGCCAGCAGCCCATCGGGGGGAGGCTTGAATGAGCAGTTCTTC. The chain uses TRBV7-9 and TRBJ2-1; the match to TRBD2 covers 7 bases. The CDR3 runs to 15 residues. Germline V gene sequence: CDR1 SEHNR, CDR2 FQNEAQ (reference sequence). The J segment lost 7 bases and the V segment lost 5 bases, leaving 11 bases of the junction unmatched.